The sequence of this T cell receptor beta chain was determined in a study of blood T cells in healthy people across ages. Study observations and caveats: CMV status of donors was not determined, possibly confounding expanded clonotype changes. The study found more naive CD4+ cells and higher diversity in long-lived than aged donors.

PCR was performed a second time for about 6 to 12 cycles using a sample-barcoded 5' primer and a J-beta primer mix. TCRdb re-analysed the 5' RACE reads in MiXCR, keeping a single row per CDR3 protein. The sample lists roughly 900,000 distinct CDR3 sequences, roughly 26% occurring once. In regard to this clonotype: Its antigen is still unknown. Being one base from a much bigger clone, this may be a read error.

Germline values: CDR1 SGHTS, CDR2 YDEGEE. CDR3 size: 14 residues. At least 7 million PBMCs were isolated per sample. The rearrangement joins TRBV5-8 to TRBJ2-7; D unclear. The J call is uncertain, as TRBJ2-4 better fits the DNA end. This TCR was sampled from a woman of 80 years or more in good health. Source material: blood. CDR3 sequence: CASSLTPAKSIQYF. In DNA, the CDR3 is TGTGCCAGCAGCTTGACCCCGGCCAAAAGCATTCAGTACTTC.